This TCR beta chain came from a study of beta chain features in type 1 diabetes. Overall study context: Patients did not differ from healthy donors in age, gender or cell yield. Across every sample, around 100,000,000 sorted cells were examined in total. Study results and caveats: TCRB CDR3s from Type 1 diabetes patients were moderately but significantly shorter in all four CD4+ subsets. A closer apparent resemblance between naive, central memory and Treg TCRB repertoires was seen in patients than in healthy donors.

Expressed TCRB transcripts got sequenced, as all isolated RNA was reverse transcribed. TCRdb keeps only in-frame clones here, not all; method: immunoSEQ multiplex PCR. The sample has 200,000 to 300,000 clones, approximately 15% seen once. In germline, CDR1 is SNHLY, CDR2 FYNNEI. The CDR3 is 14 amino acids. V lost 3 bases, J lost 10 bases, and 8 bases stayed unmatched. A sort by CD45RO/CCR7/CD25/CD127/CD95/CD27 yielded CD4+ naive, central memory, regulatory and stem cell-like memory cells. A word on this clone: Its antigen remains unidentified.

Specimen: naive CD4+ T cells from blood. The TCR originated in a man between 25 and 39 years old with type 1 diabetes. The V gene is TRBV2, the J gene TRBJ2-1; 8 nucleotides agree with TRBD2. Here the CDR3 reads CASSEQGLGFEQFF. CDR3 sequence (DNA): TGTGCCAGCAGTGAGCAGGGACTAGGCTTCGAGCAGTTCTTC. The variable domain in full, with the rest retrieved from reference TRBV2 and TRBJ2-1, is EPEVTQTPSHQVTQMGQEVILRCVPISNHLYFYWYRQILGQKVEFLVSFYNNEISEKSEIFDDQFSVERPDGSNFTLKIRSTKLEDSAMYFCASSEQGLGFEQFFGPGTRLTVL.